These 30 T cell receptor beta chains were sequenced from one sample in a study of blood T cell repertoires in COVID-19. Assay used: immunoSEQ multiplex PCR; TCRdb lists only in-frame clones, some missing. This table has over 150,000 clones, around 79% appearing once. Sequenced material: peripheral blood. The receptors stem from a woman in her 70s with acute or convalescent COVID-19.

V gene TRBV7-2 combines with J gene TRBJ1-5; maybe TRBD1 (6 bases). This CDR3 comprises 16 residues. V was clipped by 5 bases and J by 0 bases, with 14 bases between them. Germline V gene data show CDR1 as SGHTA and CDR2 as FQGNSA. CDR3 sequence reads: CASSPGGQLSNQPQHF. The CDR3 bases are TGTGCCAGCAGCCCAGGCGGACAGCTTAGCAATCAGCCCCAGCATTTT.

This chain links TRBV5-1 with TRBJ2-2, with a tentative D call TRBD2 (5 bases). Germline loops: CDR1 SGHRS, CDR2 YFSETQ. V lost 3 bases, J lost 7 bases, and 16 bases lay in between. There are 15 residues in the CDR3. CDR3 amino acids: CASSSGPGTSGELFF. The DNA of the CDR3 is TGCGCCAGCAGCTCCGGACCGGGAACAAGCGGGGAGCTGTTTTTT.

The chain couples TRBV25-1 to TRBJ2-7; TRBD1 aligns across 9 bases. The CDR3 totals 14 residues. Unmatched junction bases numbered 5, after V lost 8 bases and J lost 0 bases. Germline V CDR1 and CDR2: MGHDK, SYGVNS. This CDR3 is CASRPDRGSYEQYF. The CDR3 coding sequence is TGTGCCAGCCGTCCGGACAGGGGCTCCTACGAGCAGTACTTC.

The chain uses TRBV6-5 and TRBJ1-1; 10 nucleotides align to TRBD1. The CDR3 runs to 15 residues. Trimming cost V 5 bases and J 4 bases; bases outside gene matches: 7. CDR1 is MNHEY, CDR2 SVGAGI, per germline. The CDR3 sequence is CASSPRTGGGTEAFF. CDR3 nucleotide sequence: TGTGCCAGCAGTCCACGGACAGGGGGAGGCACTGAAGCTTTCTTT.

The V and J genes are TRBV4-2 and TRBJ1-5; D gene uncertain. Germline CDR1 LGHNA, CDR2 YNFKEQ. This CDR3 is built from 16 residues. The V gene lost 0 bases and the J gene lost 4 bases, with 13 bases spanning the gap. The CDR3 is CASSQDASSVNQPQHF. DNA of the CDR3: TGTGCCAGCAGCCAAGATGCGTCGTCGGTTAATCAGCCCCAGCATTTT.

The V gene is TRBV4-1, the J gene TRBJ2-3; maybe TRBD1 (5 bases). V lost 4 bases to trimming and J lost 3 bases, with 20 bases between them. The CDR3 is made up of 17 amino acids. CDR1 and CDR2 from the germline V gene are MGHRA and YSYEKL. The CDR3 nucleotides read TGCGCCAGCAGCCCCTTCCCTGGTCAGGGTAAGACAGATACGCAGTATTTT. Translating gives CASSPFPGQGKTDTQYF.

The chain is built from TRBV2 and TRBJ1-1, with 7 bases that match TRBD1. The CDR3 runs 13 residues. V lost 9 bases and J lost 6; bases outside the gene matches: 10. CDR1 SNHLY and CDR2 FYNNEI come from the germline V gene. The CDR3 DNA reads TGTGCCAGTGAGACAGGGTTTAACCCTGAAGCTTTCTTT. This sequence encodes CASETGFNPEAFF.

The chain joins TRBV9 to TRBJ2-2; D is ambiguous. The CDR3 runs 14 residues. Trimming pared 5 bases from V and 1 base from J, leaving 9 bases between. In germline, CDR1 is SGDLS, CDR2 YYNGEE. The CDR3 sequence is CASRSLKNTGELFF. In nucleotides, the CDR3 is TGTGCCAGCAGGAGTTTAAAGAACACCGGGGAGCTGTTTTTT.

A single count supports this clone. The chain employs TRBV7-2 and TRBJ2-1; 10 positions agree with TRBD2. Germline V CDR1 and CDR2: SGHTA, FQGNSA. The CDR3 totals 17 residues. Trimming at V came to 1 base and at J to 4 bases, leaving 7 bases not matched to a gene. CDR3 protein: CASSLEFGLADYNEQFF. The DNA of the CDR3 is TGTGCCAGCAGCTTAGAGTTCGGACTAGCGGATTACAATGAGCAGTTCTTC.

The count of this clone is one. The chain carries TRBV6-1 and TRBJ1-6, with a possible D match to TRBD1 (6 bases). Germline CDR1 is MNHNS and CDR2 is SASEGT. Between the trimmed V and J ends, which lost 4 bases and 8 bases, there was a span of 21 bases. This CDR3 is 17 amino acids long. The CDR3 loop reads CASSGLRGYRVDSPLHF. CDR3 DNA: TGTGCCAGCAGTGGCCTCCGGGGTTACAGGGTGGATTCACCCCTCCACTTT.

This rearrangement joins TRBV6-5 to TRBJ2-5; no clear D gene. The germline V gene has CDR1 MNHEY and CDR2 SVGAGI. This CDR3 comprises 12 residues. Trimming stripped 5 bases from V and 0 bases from J, with 4 bases between. CDR3 sequence (DNA): TGTGCCAGCAGTCCTAACCAAGAGACCCAGTACTTC. Translating it yields CASSPNQETQYF.

This clone has just one count. The chain combines TRBV4-1 with TRBJ2-7, with D possibly matching TRBD2 (5 bases). Looked up from germline, CDR1 is MGHRA and CDR2 is YSYEKL. The CDR3 totals 16 residues. Trimming took off 1 base at V and 7 bases at J, with 20 bases between the two ends. CDR3 residues: CASSQGSPLRTGEQYF. The CDR3 bases are TGCGCCAGCAGCCAAGGGTCGCCCCTACGTACGGGGGAGCAGTACTTC.

The rearrangement joins TRBV3-1 (or the pseudogene TRBV3-2) to TRBJ1-6; the D gene is possibly TRBD1 (5 bases). The CDR3 totals 14 residues. The V gene lost 2 bases and the J gene lost 10 bases, with 12 bases spanning the gap. Germline V gives CDR1 LGHDT, CDR2 YNNKEL (reference sequence). CDR3 in DNA: TGTGCCAGCAGCCAACCAGGGATCGGGTCACCCCTCCACTTT. Its translation: CASSQPGIGSPLHF.

This chain uses TRBV10-3 with TRBJ1-1; the D gene is possibly TRBD1 (6 bases). The CDR3 spans 13 residues. V was clipped by 5 bases and J by 10 bases, with 17 bases between them. The germline gives CDR1 ENHRY, CDR2 SYGVKD. CDR3 nucleotides: TGTGCCATCAGTTCAGACAGGCATCATGGAGCTTTCTTT. Protein sequence: CAISSDRHHGAFF.

J is TRBJ1-1 and V is TRBV7-6; 7 bases agree with TRBD1. The V and J ends lost 5 bases and 4 bases, in that order; junction bases with no gene match: 10. CDR3 length equals 15 residues. CDR1 and CDR2 from the germline V gene are SGHVS and FNYEAQ. CDR3 sequence reads: CASSRTSTGSTEAFF. The CDR3 DNA is TGTGCCAGCAGCCGAACGTCGACAGGGAGCACTGAAGCTTTCTTT.

J is TRBJ2-3 and V is TRBV7-6; D is perhaps TRBD2 (6 bases). Trimming removed 1 base from V and 4 bases from J, with 12 bases in between. Looked up from germline, CDR1 is SGHVS and CDR2 is FNYEAQ. The length of the CDR3 is 15 residues. CDR3 coding DNA: TGTGCCAGCAGCTTAGAGTCGGGAGAGTCAGATACGCAGTATTTT. Protein product: CASSLESGESDTQYF.

This clone was observed a single time. This rearrangement joins TRBV27 to TRBJ2-1; 7 nucleotides align to TRBD1. The CDR3 has 14 amino acids. The germline V gene encodes CDR1 MNHEY and CDR2 SMNVEV (reference sequence). V lost 5 bases, J lost 5 bases, and 6 bases stayed unmatched. The chain's CDR3 is CASSMGQPNNEQFF. CDR3 bases: TGTGCCAGCAGTATGGGACAGCCTAACAATGAGCAGTTCTTC.

The CDR3 coding sequence is TGTGCCAGCAGCTACACAGGGGACACCGGGGAGCTGTTTTTT. Translating gives CASSYTGDTGELFF. This chain links TRBV7-9 with TRBJ2-2; TRBD1 aligns across 7 bases. The CDR3 sequence is 14 residues long. Trimming cost V 4 bases and J 3 bases; bases outside gene matches: 2. The germline V gene encodes CDR1 SEHNR and CDR2 FQNEAQ (reference sequence). Based on the CDR3 plus reference TRBV7-9 and TRBJ2-2, the full variable domain is DTGVSQNPRHKITKRGQNVTFRCDPISEHNRLYWYRQTLGQGPEFLTYFQNEAQLEKSRLLSDRFSAERPKGSFSTLEIQRTEQGDSAMYLCASSYTGDTGELFFGEGSRLTVL.

The rearrangement links TRBV18 to TRBJ1-2, with D unresolved. V was trimmed by 5 bases and J by 8 bases, leaving 24 bases between them. The CDR3 is 16 amino acids. Per the germline V gene, CDR1 is KGHSH and CDR2 is LQKENI. Here the CDR3 reads CASSVSTSPIVSGYTF. CDR3 DNA sequence: TGTGCCAGCTCAGTTAGCACCAGCCCAATAGTTTCGGGCTACACCTTC.

There are a few counts of this clone. The rearrangement links TRBV11-2 to TRBJ1-2; TRBD1 is a possible D gene (6 bases). The germline gives CDR1 SGHAT, CDR2 FQNNGV. CDR3 length: 15 residues. Trimming took 2 bases from V and 4 from J, leaving 14 bases between them. CDR3 amino acids: CASSLTRQAPYGYTF. CDR3 DNA sequence: TGTGCCAGCAGCTTAACCCGACAGGCCCCCTATGGCTACACCTTC.

This chain joins TRBV18 and TRBJ2-5; TRBD1 is a possible D gene (5 bases). V shed 2 bases and J shed 0 bases, with 7 bases lying between them. CDR3 length equals 14 residues. Germline CDR1 KGHSH, CDR2 LQKENI. The DNA for the CDR3 is TGTGCCAGCTCACCAATCAGGGACCAAGAGACCCAGTACTTC. It codes for CASSPIRDQETQYF.

The rearrangement joins TRBV10-3 to TRBJ2-7; D is uncertain. The V end was cut by 4 bases, the J end by 4 bases, with 5 bases between. CDR3 size: 11 residues. Germline-derived CDR1 and CDR2 are ENHRY and SYGVKD. The CDR3 spells CAISGSYEQYF. CDR3 nucleotides: TGTGCCATCAGTGGGAGTTACGAGCAGTACTTC.

This clone appeared a single time. The CDR3 DNA is TGTGCCAGCAGTGTTGGGCGACAGGGCAATCAGCCCCAGCATTTT. This encodes CASSVGRQGNQPQHF. The chain has TRBV2 and TRBJ1-5, with D possibly being TRBD1 (6 bases). The germline V gene has CDR1 SNHLY and CDR2 FYNNEI. The CDR3 has 15 residues. V was cut by 4 bases and J by 2 bases, with 12 bases left in between. Using reference TRBV2 and TRBJ1-5 for the parts outside the CDR3, the full variable domain is EPEVTQTPSHQVTQMGQEVILRCVPISNHLYFYWYRQILGQKVEFLVSFYNNEISEKSEIFDDQFSVERPDGSNFTLKIRSTKLEDSAMYFCASSVGRQGNQPQHFGDGTRLSIL.

The chain couples TRBV29-1 to TRBJ1-4, with a possible D match to TRBD1 (6 bases). V shed 0 bases and J shed 4 bases, with 9 bases lying between them. This CDR3 region has 14 residues. In germline, CDR1 is SQVTM, CDR2 ANQGSEA. In nucleotides, the CDR3 is TGCAGCGTTGAAGAGGGGGCGAGTAATGAAAAACTGTTTTTT. This sequence encodes CSVEEGASNEKLFF. Filled out from reference TRBV29-1 and TRBJ1-4, the complete variable domain reads SAVISQKPSRDICQRGTSLTIQCQVDSQVTMMFWYRQQPGQSLTLIATANQGSEATYESGFVIDKFPISRPNLTFSTLTVSNMSPEDSSIYLCSVEEGASNEKLFFGSGTQLSVL.

This sequence joins TRBV19 and TRBJ1-2; 11 nucleotides match TRBD1. CDR1 and CDR2 from the germline V gene are LNHDA and SQIVND (reference sequence). This CDR3 spans 13 amino acids. J was trimmed by 7 bases and V by 8 bases; bases with no gene match: 6. CDR3 DNA: TGTGCCAGTTCGGACAGGGGGCTTGGTGGCTACACCTTC. Translating it yields CASSDRGLGGYTF.

The V gene is TRBV6-5, the J gene TRBJ1-4; D is undetermined. Between the trimmed V and J ends, which lost 5 bases and 1 base, there was a span of 11 bases. Germline CDR1 and CDR2: MNHEY and SVGAGI. The CDR3 consists of 15 residues. Here the CDR3 reads CASSHRQLTNEKLFF. The DNA for the CDR3 is TGTGCCAGCAGTCATCGACAACTAACTAATGAAAAACTGTTTTTT.

The chain carries TRBV30 and TRBJ2-3, with 9 bases aligning to TRBD2. J was trimmed by 5 bases and V by 1 base; bases with no gene match: 10. CDR1 is GTSNPN and CDR2 is SVGIG in the germline V gene (reference sequence). CDR3 length: 16 amino acids. The CDR3 protein is CAWSGPASGIGDTQYF. The CDR3 coding sequence is TGTGCCTGGAGTGGACCCGCTAGCGGGATTGGAGATACGCAGTATTTT. Looking up the rest from reference TRBV30 and TRBJ2-3 gives the full variable domain: SQTIHQWPATLVQPVGSPLSLECTVEGTSNPNLYWYRQAAGRGLQLLFYSVGIGQISSEVPQNLSASRPQDRQFILSSKKLLLSDSGFYLCAWSGPASGIGDTQYFGPGTRLTVL.

This rearrangement joins TRBV5-1 to TRBJ1-4, with D possibly being TRBD1 (5 bases). The CDR3 totals 16 residues. Trimming shortened V by 4 bases and J by 5 bases, and 18 bases separated the two germline ends. Germline values: CDR1 SGHRS, CDR2 YFSETQ. The DNA for the CDR3 is TGCGCCAGCAGCCCTGGTGGGGCCGAGGCCAATGAAAAACTGTTTTTT. This encodes CASSPGGAEANEKLFF.

This chain joins TRBV2 and TRBJ1-2; TRBD1 agrees at 7 bases. CDR3 size: 14 residues. V shed 4 bases, J shed 6 bases, and the junction held 8 bases outside the gene matches. The germline gives CDR1 SNHLY, CDR2 FYNNEI. CDR3 sequence (DNA): TGTGCCAGCAGTGCGACAGGGAGAAACAATGGCTACACCTTC. This gives the protein CASSATGRNNGYTF.

The table lists this clone with a few counts. The J gene is TRBJ2-1, the V gene TRBV5-1; 14 bases agree with TRBD2. This CDR3 has 16 residues. V lost 3 bases, J lost 4 bases, and 3 bases stayed unmatched. Germline assignment: CDR1 SGHRS and CDR2 YFSETQ. The DNA of the CDR3 is TGCGCCAGCAGCTCAGGGACTAGCGGGGGTTACAATGAGCAGTTCTTC. Translation gives CASSSGTSGGYNEQFF.